This TCR beta chain originates from a study of blood T cells in healthy people across ages. Study-wide points: Unknown donor CMV status possibly confounded expanded clonotype changes. More naive CD4+ cells and higher diversity were found in long-lived than in aged donors.

Peripheral blood from each donor was collected in a volume of approximately 9.2 milliliters. The extraction recovered at least 5.5 micrograms of total RNA per sample. Of note for this clonotype: Its antigen is unidentified.

Primers used in a second PCR of roughly 7 to 12 cycles were a sample-barcoded 5' primer and a J-beta primer mix. Each CDR3 protein is one row after TCRdb ran MiXCR on the 5' RACE reads. The sample lists about 1.5 million distinct CDR3 sequences; about 42% were seen once. This CDR3 spans 20 amino acids. The junction had 16 bases not matched to a gene; V was cut back by 4 bases and J by 0 bases. Germline CDR1 is LGHNA and CDR2 is YSLEER. Sequenced: blood. The chain has TRBV4-3 and TRBJ2-3, with 10 positions matching TRBD2. The source of this sequence is a woman aged 18-30 years in good health. CDR3 nucleotide sequence: TGCGCCAGCAGCCGAGGTGGGACTAGCGCTTCGACCGCTAGCACAGATACGCAGTATTTT. It yields the protein CASSRGGTSASTASTDTQYF.